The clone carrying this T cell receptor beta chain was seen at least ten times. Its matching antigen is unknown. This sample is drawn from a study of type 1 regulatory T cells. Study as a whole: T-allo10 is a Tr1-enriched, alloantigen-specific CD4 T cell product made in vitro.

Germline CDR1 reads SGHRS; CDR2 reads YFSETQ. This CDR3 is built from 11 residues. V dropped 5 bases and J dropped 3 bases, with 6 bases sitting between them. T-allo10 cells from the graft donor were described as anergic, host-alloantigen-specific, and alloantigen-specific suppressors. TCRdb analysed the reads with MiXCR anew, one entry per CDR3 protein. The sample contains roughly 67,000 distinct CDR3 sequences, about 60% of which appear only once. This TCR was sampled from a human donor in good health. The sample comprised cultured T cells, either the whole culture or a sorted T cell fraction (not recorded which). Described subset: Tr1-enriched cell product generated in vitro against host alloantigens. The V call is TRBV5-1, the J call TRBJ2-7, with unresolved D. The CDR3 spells CASRLRYEQYF. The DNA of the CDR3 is TGCGCCAGCAGGTTGCGCTACGAGCAGTACTTC.